These 3 T cell receptor beta chains were sequenced from one sample in a study of shared clonotypes between healthy human individuals. Clones were read by immunoSEQ multiplex PCR, and TCRdb kept only the in-frame ones, dropping some. This table has about 2 million clones, about 95% appearing once. Material for sequencing was naive CD4+ T cells sorted from blood. Subset in this sample: CD45RA+ positively selected. The receptors come from a man between 18 and 35 years old in good health.

This chain links TRBV6-1 with TRBJ2-3, with TRBD2 matching over 7 bases. V was clipped by 10 bases and J by 2 bases; unmatched bases: 6. The CDR3 is 13 amino acids. Germline CDR1 and CDR2: MNHNS and SASEGT. Here the CDR3 reads CATIAGFTDTQYF. The CDR3 DNA reads as TGTGCCACAATAGCGGGTTTCACAGATACGCAGTATTTT.

This clone was recorded a few times. J is TRBJ1-2 and V is TRBV2; D remains unclear. Per the germline V gene, CDR1 is SNHLY and CDR2 is FYNNEI. Trimming stripped 10 bases from V and 4 bases from J, with 10 bases between. CDR3 length: 11 amino acids. The CDR3 DNA sequence: TGTGCCACGGCAGTGCCCTATGGCTACACCTTC. This sequence encodes CATAVPYGYTF.

The V and J genes are TRBV7-2 and TRBJ2-2, with 10 bases lining up with TRBD2. Germline loops: CDR1 SGHTA, CDR2 FQGNSA. V dropped 3 bases and J dropped 6; count of bases not matched to a gene: 4. The CDR3 covers 15 residues. Here the CDR3 DNA reads TGTGCCAGCAGCTTTTCTAGCGGGAGTCCCGGGGAGCTGTTTTTT. Translating it yields CASSFSSGSPGELFF.